This is a list of T cell receptor beta chains from one sample in a study of blood T cell repertoires in COVID-19. TCRdb keeps only in-frame clones here, not all; method: immunoSEQ multiplex PCR. The profile covers 250,000 or so clones, with around 90% appearing a single time and 0.8% to 0.95% taken by the ten largest. Sequencing was performed on peripheral blood. These receptors were obtained from a man aged 30-40 years with COVID-19, enrolled during active disease. Both conserved end residues are part of each CDR3. The D gene is left open where the match is weak. The size entry is marked missing in some rows and otherwise reads once, few, many or a size class.

clone_size	d_call	v_call	j_call	cdr3_aa	cdr3_nt
NA	NA	TRBV4-2	TRBJ1-2	CASSQDEVSDYGYTF	TGTGCCAGCAGCCAAGATGAGGTCTCAGACTATGGCTACACCTTC
NA	NA	TRBV3-1/TRBV3-2	TRBJ2-3	CASSQDRTATWGAAQYF	TGTGCCAGCAGCCAAGATAGGACAGCCACATGGGGTGCGGCGCAGTATTTT
NA	NA	TRBV19	TRBJ1-4	CASSSPGTGNEKLFF	TGTGCCAGTAGTTCCCCCGGGACTGGTAATGAAAAACTGTTTTTT
NA	TRBD1	TRBV5-5	TRBJ1-2	CASSFGTGDGYTF	TGTGCCAGCAGCTTCGGGACAGGGGATGGCTACACCTTC
NA	NA	TRBV24-1	TRBJ2-5	CATSAGGAGQETQYF	TGTGCCACCAGTGCTGGGGGGGCAGGTCAAGAGACCCAGTACTTC
NA	NA	TRBV19	TRBJ1-2	CASSIEMGANYGYTF	TGTGCCAGTAGTATCGAGATGGGAGCAAACTATGGCTACACCTTC
NA	TRBD2	TRBV6-5	TRBJ2-1	CASTKIAGGPHEQFF	TGTGCCAGCACTAAAATAGCGGGGGGGCCGCATGAGCAGTTCTTC
NA	NA	TRBV18	TRBJ2-4	CASSPPQAEAKNIQYF	TGTGCCAGCTCACCCCCCCAAGCGGAAGCCAAAAACATTCAGTACTTC
NA	TRBD1	TRBV28	TRBJ1-5	CASSLGQGGNQPQHF	TGTGCCAGCAGTCTCGGACAGGGAGGTAATCAGCCCCAGCATTTT
NA	NA	TRBV19	TRBJ1-6	CASSAATGLNSPLHF	TGTGCCAGCAGCGCAGCGACAGGACTTAATTCACCCCTCCACTTT
once	NA	TRBV7-2	TRBJ1-6	CASSLVGGNSPLHF	TGTGCCAGCAGCTTGGTAGGGGGTAATTCACCCCTCCACTTT
NA	NA	TRBV9	TRBJ2-7	CASSVGSGALYEQYF	TGTGCCAGCAGCGTAGGTAGTGGGGCCCTCTACGAGCAGTACTTC
NA	TRBD1	TRBV30	TRBJ1-5	CAFSTGGYNQPQHF	TGTGCCTTCTCGACAGGGGGCTATAATCAGCCCCAGCATTTT
NA	TRBD1	TRBV5-4	TRBJ1-1	CASSEQTGQGSEAFF	TGTGCCAGCTCCGAACAAACGGGACAGGGCTCAGAAGCTTTCTTT
NA	NA	TRBV3-1/TRBV3-2	TRBJ2-3	CASSQGLRDTQYF	TGTGCCAGCAGCCAAGGATTGAGGGATACGCAGTATTTT
once	NA	TRBV7-6	TRBJ2-3	CASSYLERDTQYF	TGTGCCAGCAGCTACCTGGAGAGGGATACGCAGTATTTT
NA	TRBD1	TRBV2	TRBJ2-1	CASRTGGAYNEQFF	TGTGCCAGCAGGACAGGGGGCGCCTACAATGAGCAGTTCTTC
NA	NA	TRBV18	TRBJ1-1	CASSPGAFF	TGTGCCAGCTCACCAGGCGCTTTCTTT
once	TRBD1	TRBV12-3/TRBV12-4	TRBJ1-3	CASSRDSRNTIYF	TGTGCCAGCAGCCGGGACAGCCGAAACACCATATATTTT
NA	TRBD2	TRBV3-1/TRBV3-2	TRBJ2-3	CASSQLAGDFSDTQYF	TGTGCCAGCAGCCAACTAGCGGGGGACTTTTCAGATACGCAGTATTTT
NA	TRBD1	TRBV2	TRBJ1-2	CASRATGGADGYTF	TGTGCCAGCAGAGCGACAGGGGGCGCCGATGGCTACACCTTC
NA	NA	TRBV24-1	TRBJ2-1	CATSDLRHQGPYNEQFF	TGTGCCACCAGTGATTTGCGGCACCAGGGTCCCTACAATGAGCAGTTCTTC
NA	NA	TRBV5-4	TRBJ1-2	CASSFPNVMRVGYTF	TGTGCCAGCAGCTTTCCTAACGTCATGCGCGTGGGCTACACCTTC
once	NA	TRBV18	TRBJ2-5	CASSTSEGPGRETQYF	TGTGCCAGCTCAACCTCGGAGGGCCCGGGTCGAGAGACCCAGTACTTC
NA	NA	TRBV21-1	TRBJ1-3	CASSNTLGPSSGNTIYF	TGTGCCAGCAGCAACACCTTGGGGCCGAGCTCTGGAAACACCATATATTTT
NA	TRBD2	TRBV24-1	TRBJ2-2	CATSDSPGLAGGPDTGELFF	TGTGCCACCAGTGATTCGCCGGGACTAGCGGGGGGGCCCGACACCGGGGAGCTGTTTTTT
once	TRBD1	TRBV28	TRBJ1-4	CASSLTGPNEKLFF	TGTGCCAGCAGTCTGACAGGGCCTAATGAAAAACTGTTTTTT
NA	NA	TRBV5-1	TRBJ1-3	CASSLGTSGNTIYF	TGCGCCAGCAGCTTGGGGACATCTGGAAACACCATATATTTT
NA	NA	TRBV6-5	TRBJ2-2	CASNSWGTSTGELFF	TGTGCCAGCAATAGCTGGGGGACAAGCACCGGGGAGCTGTTTTTT
NA	NA	TRBV19	TRBJ1-5	CASSIDPGGGQPQHF	TGTGCCAGTAGTATTGACCCGGGAGGGGGACAGCCCCAGCATTTT
NA	NA	TRBV7-6	TRBJ1-1	CASSPAGAGAFF	TGTGCCAGCAGCCCAGCGGGGGCAGGAGCTTTCTTT
once	NA	TRBV13	TRBJ2-3	CASSLQGYTDTQYF	TGTGCCAGCAGCCTGCAGGGTTACACAGATACGCAGTATTTT
NA	TRBD1	TRBV7-3	TRBJ2-3	CASSHSGTGTDTQYF	TGTGCCAGCAGCCACTCCGGGACAGGGACAGATACGCAGTATTTT
NA	NA	TRBV19	TRBJ2-2	CASKPGLGAGELFF	TGTGCCAGTAAACCCGGGTTAGGGGCCGGGGAGCTGTTTTTT
NA	NA	TRBV5-1	TRBJ2-2	CASRTLNTGELFF	TGCGCCAGCCGGACACTGAACACCGGGGAGCTGTTTTTT
NA	NA	TRBV28	TRBJ2-7	CASTTGIDEQYF	TGTGCCAGCACAACAGGGATCGACGAGCAGTACTTC
NA	TRBD1	TRBV5-4	TRBJ1-2	CASSYTGDHGYTF	TGTGCCAGCAGCTATACAGGGGATCATGGCTACACCTTC
NA	NA	TRBV29-1	TRBJ2-5	CSVHQGEETQYF	TGCAGCGTTCACCAGGGTGAAGAGACCCAGTACTTC
NA	TRBD1	TRBV5-1	TRBJ2-3	CASSFQDRGTDTQYF	TGCGCCAGCAGCTTTCAGGACAGGGGGACAGATACGCAGTATTTT
NA	TRBD2	TRBV7-3	TRBJ2-1	CASSLRTSTYNEQFF	TGTGCCAGCAGCTTACGGACTAGCACCTACAATGAGCAGTTCTTC